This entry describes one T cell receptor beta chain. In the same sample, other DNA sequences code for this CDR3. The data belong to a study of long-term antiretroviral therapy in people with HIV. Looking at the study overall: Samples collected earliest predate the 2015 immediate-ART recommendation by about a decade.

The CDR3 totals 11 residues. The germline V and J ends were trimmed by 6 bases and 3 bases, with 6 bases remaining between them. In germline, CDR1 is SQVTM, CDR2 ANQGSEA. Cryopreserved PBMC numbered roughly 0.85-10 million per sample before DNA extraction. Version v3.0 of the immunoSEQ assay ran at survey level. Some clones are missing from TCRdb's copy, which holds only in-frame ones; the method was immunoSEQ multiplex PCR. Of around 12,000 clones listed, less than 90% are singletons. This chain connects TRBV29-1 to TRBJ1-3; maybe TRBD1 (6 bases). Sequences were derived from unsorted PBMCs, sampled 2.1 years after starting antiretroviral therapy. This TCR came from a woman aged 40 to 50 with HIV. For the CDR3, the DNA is TGCAGCGTAGGGGGTGGAAACACCATATATTTT. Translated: CSVGGGNTIYF.